The 20 T cell receptor beta chains in this list originate from one sample, sequenced in a study of T cells in Graves' hyperthyroidism and ophthalmopathy. RNA transcripts gave rise to amplified TCR beta CDR3 regions. When the TCR CDR3 underwent first-round RT-PCR, the HTBI primer set was used. TCRdb redid the calling of the multiplex PCR reads with MiXCR, one entry per CDR3 protein. The table includes about 640,000 distinct CDR3 sequences, approximately 42% detected once. The source material was peripheral blood or thyroid tissue (not recorded which). The origin of the receptors is an adult man with Graves' disease, either hyperthyroidism or ophthalmopathy (not recorded which).

This clonotype has at least ten counts. This chain joins TRBV10-3 and TRBJ1-2, with a weak D call TRBD1 (6 bases). The CDR3 has 14 amino acids. Germline V gene sequence: CDR1 ENHRY, CDR2 SYGVKD. The V end was cut by 4 bases, the J end by 0 bases, with 9 bases between. Written as DNA, the CDR3 is TGTGCCATCAGTGGACAGGTAGCTAACTATGGCTACACCTTC. Protein: CAISGQVANYGYTF.

The chain joins TRBV20-1 to TRBJ2-3, with D unclear. The length of the CDR3 is 12 residues. Trimming cost V 6 bases and J 6 bases, with 13 bases left between them. CDR1 is DFQATT, CDR2 SNEGSKA, per germline (reference sequence). The CDR3 here is CSAAPLGDTQYF. CDR3 sequence (DNA): TGCAGTGCCGCCCCCCTGGGGGATACGCAGTATTTT.

This clonotype was observed many times. The J gene is TRBJ2-2, the V gene TRBV7-9; 7 bases align to TRBD1. CDR1 and CDR2 (germline): SEHNR, FQNEAQ (reference sequence). Losses at the gene ends were 4 bases for V and 4 bases for J; bases not matched to a gene: 9. There are 16 residues in the CDR3. The CDR3 here is CASSSSEGASTGELFF. The DNA of the CDR3 is TGTGCCAGCAGCTCGAGCGAGGGGGCGAGCACCGGGGAGCTGTTTTTT.

The chain uses TRBV5-1 and TRBJ1-4, with TRBD1 identical over 7 bases. The CDR3 sequence is 14 residues long. Germline V gene lookup returns CDR1 SGHRS and CDR2 YFSETQ. J lost 9 bases, V lost 1 base, and 6 bases had no gene match. The CDR3 region is CASSLTGTEKKLFF. DNA of the CDR3: TGCGCCAGCAGCTTGACCGGGACAGAAAAAAAACTGTTTTTT.

The sample holds many counts of this clonotype. J is TRBJ2-5 and V is TRBV9; D gene unclear. The CDR3 has 13 residues. V lost 2 bases and J 5 bases, leaving 10 bases between the germline ends. Germline values: CDR1 SGDLS, CDR2 YYNGEE. For the CDR3, the DNA is TGTGCCAGCAGCGTGAACTCAGTGGAGACCCAGTACTTC. Translating gives CASSVNSVETQYF.

This clonotype has a single count. Just one base apart from a much larger clone, this may be a read error. The chain couples TRBV29-1 to TRBJ2-7, with 7 bases fitting TRBD2. The germline V gene encodes CDR1 SQVTM and CDR2 ANQGSEA. The CDR3 runs 13 residues. The CDR3 loop reads CGVEPGRGDEQYF. The CDR3 nucleotides are TGCGGCGTTGAACCGGGACGGGGGGACGAGCAGTACTTC.

The chain uses TRBV7-9 and TRBJ2-7, with 9 bases that match TRBD2. The junction had 6 bases not matched to a gene; V was cut back by 6 bases and J by 3 bases. This CDR3 is 14 amino acids long. CDR1 is SEHNR, CDR2 FQNEAQ, per germline (reference sequence). In DNA, the CDR3 is TGTGCCAGCAGTGCTCTAGCGGGGATCTACGAGCAGTACTTC. Translating gives CASSALAGIYEQYF. The full variable domain, completed using reference TRBV7-9 and TRBJ2-7, is DTGVSQNPRHKITKRGQNVTFRCDPISEHNRLYWYRQTLGQGPEFLTYFQNEAQLEKSRLLSDRFSAERPKGSFSTLEIQRTEQGDSAMYLCASSALAGIYEQYFGPGTRLTVT.

This clonotype has ten or more counts. CDR3 sequence reads: CASSQEDSPNEKLFF. The CDR3 coding sequence is TGTGCCAGCAGCCAAGAAGACAGCCCGAATGAAAAACTGTTTTTT. V is TRBV14 and J is TRBJ1-4; perhaps TRBD1 as D (5 bases). Germline V gene lookup returns CDR1 SGHDN and CDR2 FVKESK. Trimming took off 0 bases at V and 5 bases at J, with 10 bases between the two ends. The CDR3 spans 15 residues. Variable domain in full (rest from reference TRBV14 and TRBJ1-4): EAGVTQFPSHSVIEKGQTVTLRCDPISGHDNLYWYRRVMGKEIKFLLHFVKESKQDESGMPNNRFLAERTGGTYSTLKVQPAELEDSGVYFCASSQEDSPNEKLFFGSGTQLSVL.

Ten or more counts support this clonotype. The J gene is TRBJ1-5, the V gene TRBV24-1; D may be TRBD1 (6 bases). The CDR3 is made up of 13 amino acids. Germline V gene sequence: CDR1 KGHDR, CDR2 SFDVKD. V lost 4 bases to trimming and J lost 6 bases, with 9 bases between them. The CDR3 loop reads CATSEFRGQPQHF. In DNA, the CDR3 is TGTGCCACCAGTGAGTTCAGGGGTCAGCCCCAGCATTTT.

In its sample, this clonotype was seen many times. This sequence joins TRBV7-6 and TRBJ1-3; a weak D match, TRBD1 (6 bases). The CDR3 consists of 15 residues. V gave up 0 bases and J gave up 2 bases, with 8 bases separating them. The germline gives CDR1 SGHVS, CDR2 FNYEAQ. The CDR3 protein is CASSLAEGAGNTIYF. CDR3 coding DNA: TGTGCCAGCAGCTTAGCGGAGGGGGCTGGAAACACCATATATTTT.

This clonotype showed up just once. A much larger clonotype is one base distant, so this may be a read error. V is TRBV10-3 and J is TRBJ1-1; D is unclear. Trimming removed 2 bases at V and 3 bases at J, with 7 bases between. CDR1 ENHRY and CDR2 SYGVKD come from the germline V gene. This CDR3 spans 13 amino acids. The DNA of the CDR3 is TGTGCCATCAGTGAGACAGTGGACACTGAAGCTTTCTTT. Its protein product is CAISETVDTEAFF.

Ten or more counts support this clonotype. The gene calls are TRBV12-3 or TRBV12-4 and TRBJ1-2; D uncertain. The CDR3 extends over 15 amino acids. V was trimmed by 6 bases and J by 4 bases, leaving 18 bases between them. The CDR3 DNA follows: TGTGCCAGCAGCCACCTCGGGCGTGCCCTCTATGGCTACACCTTC. Residues: CASSHLGRALYGYTF.

The chain is built from TRBV20-1 and TRBJ1-5; D is uncertain. Germline V gene sequence: CDR1 DFQATT, CDR2 SNEGSKA (reference sequence). This CDR3 contains 14 residues. The V and J ends lost 7 bases and 3 bases respectively, with 16 bases between them. CDR3 nucleotide sequence: TGCAGTGTCACGAGCCCAGGTACCAATCAGCCCCAGCATTTT. This sequence encodes CSVTSPGTNQPQHF.

The chain has TRBV7-2 and TRBJ1-1, with TRBD1 matching over 9 bases. In germline, CDR1 is SGHTA, CDR2 FQGNSA. The CDR3 contains 18 residues. V dropped 4 bases and J dropped 5; count of bases not matched to a gene: 17. This chain's CDR3 is CASSSTAIPTGGKTEAFF. The DNA of the CDR3 is TGTGCCAGCAGCTCAACCGCTATACCGACAGGGGGAAAGACTGAAGCTTTCTTT.

Comments on this clonotype: This may be a read error, as it is one base from a much larger clone. The chain links TRBV20-1 to TRBJ2-7; D is perhaps TRBD2 (6 bases). Per the germline V gene, CDR1 is DFQATT and CDR2 is SNEGSKA (reference sequence). This CDR3 has 12 amino acids. The CDR3 bases are TGCAGTGTTAGAGTGGGACTTAACGAGCAGTACTTC. As protein: CSVRVGLNEQYF.

The chain employs TRBV7-9 and TRBJ1-1, with 9 bases identical to TRBD1. Germline V CDR1 and CDR2: SEHNR, FQNEAQ (reference sequence). Germline trimming cut 6 bases from V and 7 bases from J; bases unmatched to any gene: 9. This CDR3 comprises 14 residues. CDR3 region: CASRSGQGMGEAFF. In DNA form, the CDR3 reads TGTGCCAGCAGATCGGGACAGGGAATGGGTGAAGCTTTCTTT. The full variable domain, completed using reference TRBV7-9 and TRBJ1-1, is DTGVSQNPRHKITKRGQNVTFRCDPISEHNRLYWYRQTLGQGPEFLTYFQNEAQLEKSRLLSDRFSAERPKGSFSTLEIQRTEQGDSAMYLCASRSGQGMGEAFFGQGTRLTVV.

The chain recombines TRBV7-8 with TRBJ2-5; 10 bases fit TRBD1. This CDR3 comprises 14 residues. After removal of 3 bases from V and 6 bases from J, the junction contained 4 bases not matched to a gene. Germline CDR1 SGHVS, CDR2 FQNEAQ. The chain's CDR3 is CASSLGQGSKTQYF. The CDR3 coding sequence is TGTGCCAGCAGCTTGGGACAGGGGTCGAAGACCCAGTACTTC.

This chain uses TRBV12-3 or TRBV12-4 with TRBJ2-7; D is perhaps TRBD1 (5 bases). V dropped 2 bases and J dropped 5 bases, with 16 bases sitting between them. This CDR3 comprises 15 residues. The CDR3 region has the DNA TGTGCCAGCAGTTTATACCACCCGACCAGGGACGAGCAGTACTTC. Translating gives CASSLYHPTRDEQYF.

This clonotype was detected a few times. One junction end disagrees with the germline gene, perhaps due to a read error. V usage is TRBV10-3 and J usage is TRBJ1-5, with D perhaps matching TRBD1 (6 bases). CDR3 length equals 14 residues. In germline, CDR1 is ENHRY, CDR2 SYGVKD. The DNA for the CDR3 is TGTGCCAGCAGTATACAGGGAATCGGGCAGCCCCAGCATTTT. It is translated as CASSIQGIGQPQHF.

Regarding this clonotype: The junction departs from germline at one end; a sequencing error may be responsible. The CDR3 region is CAGSSATGGADGYTF. CDR3 sequence (DNA): TGTGCCGGCAGTTCCGCGACAGGGGGCGCAGATGGCTACACCTTC. This chain joins TRBV2 and TRBJ1-2; 10 nucleotides match TRBD1. The CDR3 runs to 15 residues. Germline CDR1 SNHLY, CDR2 FYNNEI.